This T cell receptor beta chain was recorded in a study of blood T cell repertoires in COVID-19. Turning to the study itself: Italy, Spain and the United States were the sources of the convalescent and acute COVID-19 samples. PBMCs, B-cell-depleted T cells, or T cells were the source of the cDNA or gDNA that made up the material.

After removal of 8 bases from V and 3 bases from J, the junction contained 12 bases not matched to a gene. Germline values: CDR1 MNHEY, CDR2 SVGAGI. The CDR3 is 15 residues long. Authors' data handling: Amplification of reference gene primers was used by the study to estimate nucleated cell counts. Repertoires were generated with immunoSEQ multiplex PCR, while TCRdb's copy carries only in-frame clones and drops some. D and trimming come from the DNA, and the V and J calls and clone size come from that table. Among 150,000 to 200,000 clones listed, 70% to 80% were seen once. The chain employs TRBV6-5 and TRBJ2-7, with 8 nucleotides matching TRBD2. The sequence derives from a woman in her thirties or forties with COVID-19, enrolled during active disease. The sample taken for sequencing was peripheral blood. The CDR3 DNA reads TGTGCCAGCGGGTCCGGGACTAGGGGCTACTACGAGCAGTACTTC. This codes for CASGSGTRGYYEQYF.